In this sample, the clone carrying this T cell receptor (beta chain) turned up a few times. Its specificity is not known. This record comes from a study of T-cell memory formation after mild COVID-19. For the study at large: TCR clusters were mostly confined to one donor each. General study findings and limits: Nothing confirmed that second-wave clones peaking on day 37 were specific for SARS-CoV-2. Some responding clones appeared in pre-infection memory, suggesting cross-reactive memory joined.

V was trimmed by 0 bases and J by 2 bases, leaving 11 bases between them. Germline CDR1 reads LNHNV; CDR2 reads YYDKDF (reference sequence). This CDR3 comprises 15 residues. Sample barcodes and UMIs were carried by the TCR alpha and TCR beta cDNA libraries that 5'RACE generated with constant-segment primers. MiXCR was run by TCRdb on the 5' RACE reads, yielding one entry per CDR3 protein. The profile shows about 440,000 distinct CDR3 sequences, about 20% of them singletons. This clonotype originated in an adult woman who had mild COVID-19 (a few samples of this study predate the infection). Cell type and time point are not known. The sample consisted of PBMCs or a T cell subset sorted from them (not recorded which). The rearrangement joins TRBV15 to TRBJ2-7; D ambiguous. The CDR3 reads CATSRDLEQTYEQYF. The CDR3 nucleotides read TGTGCCACCAGCAGAGATCTCGAACAGACCTACGAGCAGTACTTC.